Here is one TCR beta chain with its context. These data originate in a study of blood T cell repertoires in COVID-19. The V end was cut by 6 bases, the J end by 4 bases, with 10 bases between. The CDR3 has 13 amino acids. As processed by the authors: Estimated nucleated cell counts came from reference gene primer amplification. Method: immunoSEQ multiplex PCR; TCRdb's copy keeps in-frame clones and lacks some. The V and J calls and clone size come from that table; D and trimming were worked out from the DNA. The sample shows under 200,000 clones, 87% of them seen only once. The rearrangement uses TRBV12-3 or TRBV12-4 and TRBJ1-5; D is perhaps TRBD1 (6 bases). Sequencing used PBMCs or T cells enriched from blood (not recorded which). The origin of this receptor is a woman in her 50s who had recovered from COVID-19. The CDR3: CASRGTPNQPQHF. The CDR3 nucleotides read TGTGCCAGCAGGGGGACACCAAATCAGCCCCAGCATTTT.